Sequencing of this T cell receptor (beta chain) was carried out in a study of beta chain features in type 1 diabetes. This clone was counted only a few times. Its antigen is not identified. The V end was cut by 6 bases, the J end by 8 bases, with 13 bases between. The germline V gene encodes CDR1 MNHEY and CDR2 SVGAGI. This CDR3 contains 12 residues. General study findings and limits: Researchers reported that naive, central memory and Treg TCRB repertoires appeared more similar in patients than in healthy donors. Significant though moderate, a shortening of TCRB CDR3s appeared in all four CD4+ subsets of Type 1 diabetes patients.

What was sequenced were expressed TCRB transcripts, since all of the isolated RNA had been reverse transcribed. Here immunoSEQ multiplex PCR was the method, and the copy in TCRdb shows in-frame clones only, minus some. The sample carries around 300,000 clones, 11% recorded once. The sequenced material came from naive CD4+ T cells from blood. The chain carries TRBV6-5 and TRBJ1-2; maybe TRBD1 (5 bases). This TCR was sampled from a woman in her twenties or thirties in good health. CDR3 sequence: CASSQGESGYTF. The CDR3 coding sequence is TGTGCCAGCAGCCAGGGCGAGAGCGGCTACACCTTC.